Listed below are T cell receptor beta chains from one sample, sequenced in a study of T cell changes during pregnancy in multiple sclerosis. Profiled with immunoSEQ multiplex PCR; TCRdb holds only in-frame clones, not every one. The repertoire holds 79,000 or so clones, with about 92% as singletons. This specimen was CD4+ T cells from peripheral blood mononuclear cells, taken before pregnancy. The receptors shown here come from a female donor with multiple sclerosis, enrolled in a pregnancy study. Both conserved end residues are part of each CDR3. The D gene is left open where the match is weak. Clone size appears in some rows only: once, few, many, or a class for an expanded clone.

j_gene | abundance | d_gene | v_gene | CDR3aa | CDR3nt
TRBJ2-7 | NA | TRBD1 | TRBV5-1 | CASSVQGDAYEQYF | TGCGCCAGCAGCGTACAGGGGGACGCGTACGAGCAGTACTTC
TRBJ2-4 | NA | TRBD1 | TRBV5-4 | CASSLVYQGQGAAKNIQYF | TGTGCCAGCAGCCTGGTTTATCAGGGACAGGGTGCGGCCAAAAACATTCAGTACTTC
TRBJ1-1 | few | NA | TRBV18 | CASSPPLRGTTEAFF | TGTGCCAGCTCACCGCCCCTTAGGGGGACCACTGAAGCTTTCTTT
TRBJ2-5 | NA | NA | TRBV7-8 | CASSSYRLERPKETQYF | TGTGCCAGCAGCTCCTACCGACTAGAAAGGCCCAAAGAGACCCAGTACTTC
TRBJ1-1 | NA | NA | TRBV5-1 | CASSLTRLNTEAFF | TGCGCCAGCAGCTTAACTAGGTTGAACACTGAAGCTTTCTTT
TRBJ2-1 | NA | TRBD2 | TRBV7-9 | CASTRGASGGGFSYNEQFF | TGTGCCAGCACCCGTGGGGCTAGCGGGGGGGGGTTCTCCTACAATGAGCAGTTCTTC
TRBJ1-2 | NA | NA | TRBV10-3 | CAISETGPGWNGYTF | TGTGCCATCAGTGAGACAGGGCCTGGGTGGAATGGCTACACCTTC
TRBJ1-6 | NA | NA | TRBV7-2 | CASSFHEIPPLHF | TGTGCCAGCAGCTTCCACGAGATACCACCCCTCCACTTT
TRBJ1-2 | NA | TRBD1 | TRBV25-1 | CASSDPGTGVYGYTF | TGTGCCAGCAGTGATCCCGGGACAGGGGTCTATGGCTACACCTTC
TRBJ2-1 | NA | NA | TRBV9 | CASSPRTGDEQFF | TGTGCCAGCAGCCCTCGGACCGGGGATGAGCAGTTCTTC